This TCR beta chain comes out of a study of Graves' ophthalmopathy and Graves' hyperthyroidism. Scientists amplified the TCR beta CDR3 regions from RNA transcripts. The first-round RT-PCR employed HTBI primers together with the Qiagen OneStep RT-PCR kit. A multiplex PCR was then performed as the second round. TCRdb analysed the multiplex PCR reads with MiXCR anew, one entry per CDR3 protein. The sample has 200,000 to 250,000 distinct CDR3 sequences, around 50% seen once. The CDR3 extends over 14 amino acids. Trimming took off 10 bases at V and 4 bases at J, with 14 bases between the two ends. In donors with ophthalmopathy, activity was moderate-to-severe, with CAS ≥3, NOSPECS ≥4 and duration under 3 months. Clinical symptoms, serum thyroxine, TRAb, thyroid ultrasound and orbital computed tomography were relied on for diagnosis. PBMCs originated in 7.5 to 10 ml of fresh peripheral blood.

This clonotype was sampled from an adult man with Graves' ophthalmopathy. The rearrangement uses TRBV12-3 or TRBV12-4 and TRBJ1-6; D is uncertain. The source material was peripheral blood. The chain's CDR3 is CAIGQDSYNSPLHF. The CDR3 region has the DNA TGTGCCATTGGGCAGGATTCTTATAATTCACCCCTCCACTTT.